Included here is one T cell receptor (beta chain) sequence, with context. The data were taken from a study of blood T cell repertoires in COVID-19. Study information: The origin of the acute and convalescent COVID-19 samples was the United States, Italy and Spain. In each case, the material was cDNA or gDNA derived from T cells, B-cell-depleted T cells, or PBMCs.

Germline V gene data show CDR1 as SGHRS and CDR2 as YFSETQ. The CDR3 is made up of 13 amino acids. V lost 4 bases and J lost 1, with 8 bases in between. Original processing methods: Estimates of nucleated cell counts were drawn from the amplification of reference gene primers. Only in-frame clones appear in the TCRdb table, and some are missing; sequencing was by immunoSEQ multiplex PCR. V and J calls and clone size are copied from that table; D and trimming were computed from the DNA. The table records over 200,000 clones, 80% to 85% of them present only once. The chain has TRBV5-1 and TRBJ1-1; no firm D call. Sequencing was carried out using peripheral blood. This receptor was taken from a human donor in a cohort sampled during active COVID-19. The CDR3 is CASSTQENTEAFF. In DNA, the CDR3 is TGCGCCAGCAGCACACAAGAGAACACTGAAGCTTTCTTT.